This TCR beta chain emerged from a study of blood T cell repertoires in COVID-19. The germline gives CDR1 SGDLS, CDR2 YYNGEE. V was clipped by 0 bases and J by 5 bases, with 15 bases between them. The CDR3 consists of 15 residues. The table came from immunoSEQ multiplex PCR; TCRdb's copy has only in-frame clones and leaves some out. The sample contains 60,000 to 65,000 clones, approximately 91% of which appear only once. V usage is TRBV9 and J usage is TRBJ2-7; possibly TRBD2 for D (6 bases). The TCR was taken from a man in his forties or fifties with active COVID-19. The sequenced material came from peripheral blood. CDR3 region: CASSVEAGRTNEQYF. CDR3 sequence (DNA): TGTGCCAGCAGCGTAGAGGCAGGGAGGACTAACGAGCAGTACTTC.